This T cell receptor beta chain stems from a study of blood T cell repertoires in COVID-19. Study-level background: Acute-phase and convalescent COVID-19 samples originated in the United States, Italy and Spain. Sources were T cells, B-cell-depleted T cells, or PBMCs; the material itself was cDNA or gDNA.

V was pared by 6 bases and J by 5 bases, with 24 bases between. The germline V gene encodes CDR1 MNHEY and CDR2 SVGEGT. The CDR3 covers 17 residues. Study processing details: The assay estimated nucleated cells by amplifying reference gene primers. Sequenced by immunoSEQ multiplex PCR; TCRdb stores in-frame clones only, minus some. V and J calls and clone size are given by that table; D and trimming were obtained from the DNA. The sample holds roughly 14,000 clones, roughly 87% seen once. The clonotype originates from a human donor in a cohort sampled during active COVID-19. The chain recombines TRBV6-2 or TRBV6-3 with TRBJ2-3, with D tentatively TRBD2 (7 bases). Sequencing was done on a sample of peripheral blood. The CDR3 DNA is TGTGCCAGCAGCTTCCGTTTGGGGGCGGGAGCGAGAGATACGCAGTATTTT. Amino acid sequence: CASSFRLGAGARDTQYF.